The T cell receptor beta chain under discussion was sequenced for a study of T cells in Graves' hyperthyroidism and ophthalmopathy. This CDR3 is 15 amino acids long. Germline V gives CDR1 LNHNV, CDR2 YYDKDF (reference sequence). Trimming shortened V by 7 bases and J by 0 bases, and 12 bases separated the two germline ends. Overall study findings and caveats: Researchers found most expanded thyroid clonotypes above 0.001 in blood as well.

This clonotype was detected once. Its antigen is unknown. There were TCR beta CDR3 regions amplified from RNA transcripts. Initially, a first-round RT-PCR of the TCR CDR3 employed the HTBI primer set. Each CDR3 protein gets one entry after TCRdb re-called the multiplex PCR reads with MiXCR. The profile covers 500,000 or so distinct CDR3 sequences, with 17% appearing a single time and 15% to 20% taken by the ten largest. The receptor's source is a woman aged 18-29 years with Graves' ophthalmopathy. The chain employs TRBV15 and TRBJ1-4; no definite D call. The sample was blood. CDR3 region: CATTEKRTTNEKLFF. The CDR3 DNA reads as TGTGCCACCACCGAGAAAAGGACAACTAATGAAAAACTGTTTTTT.